These T cell receptor beta chains were read from a single sample in a study of cytomegalovirus exposure and HLA in healthy donors. Sequencing used immunoSEQ multiplex PCR; TCRdb keeps in-frame clones, though not all of them. The table includes about 97,000 clones, 75% detected once. The sequencing input was PBMCs. These receptor sequences come from a man over 45 in good health and CMV-seronegative. The CDR3 runs from the conserved cysteine through the conserved F or W. The D gene is left open where the match is weak. Size tells how often a clone was seen (once, few, many) or the class of an expanded clone, and some rows leave it out.

cdr3_aa cdr3_nt j_call clone_size d_call v_call
CAWGRQGSSEQYF TGTGCCTGGGGGAGACAGGGGTCGAGCGAGCAGTACTTC TRBJ2-7 once TRBD1 TRBV30
CASSPGGGYGYTF TGCGCCAGCAGCCCCGGCGGGGGGTATGGCTACACCTTC TRBJ1-2 NA NA TRBV4-3
CASTRGQADETQYF TGCGCCAGTACGCGGGGGCAGGCCGATGAGACCCAGTACTTC TRBJ2-5 NA NA TRBV5-1
CASRTSGSTDTQYF TGTGCCAGCAGAACTAGCGGGTCCACAGATACGCAGTATTTT TRBJ2-3 NA TRBD2 TRBV7-9
CACSHQDTQYF TGTGCCTGCTCCCATCAGGATACGCAGTATTTT TRBJ2-3 NA NA TRBV30
CASSPYPTRGEQYF TGTGCCAGCAGCCCCTATCCAACCAGGGGCGAGCAGTACTTC TRBJ2-7 NA NA TRBV14
CASRELESSYEQYF TGTGCCAGCAGGGAGTTAGAAAGCTCCTACGAGCAGTACTTC TRBJ2-7 NA NA TRBV2
CASSLYQGKYEQYF TGCGCCAGCAGCTTGTACCAGGGAAAATACGAGCAGTACTTC TRBJ2-7 NA NA TRBV5-1
CASSQGRVREQYF TGCGCCAGCAGCCAAGGGAGGGTTAGAGAGCAGTACTTC TRBJ2-7 NA NA TRBV4-1
CASSDGTSGTYEQYF TGTGCCAGCTCAGATGGGACTAGCGGTACCTACGAGCAGTACTTC TRBJ2-7 NA TRBD2 TRBV18
CASSYSTGDYLSGELFF TGTGCCAGCAGTTATTCAACCGGGGACTACCTCTCCGGGGAGCTGTTTTTT TRBJ2-2 few TRBD2 TRBV27
CASSPRGANSPLHF TGTGCCAGCAGCCCCAGGGGGGCTAATTCACCCCTCCACTTT TRBJ1-6 NA TRBD1 TRBV14
CASSLYEGAWNQPQHF TGTGCCAGCAGCTTGTATGAGGGGGCATGGAATCAGCCCCAGCATTTT TRBJ1-5 NA TRBD1 TRBV5-6
CASSYRASVYNEQFF TGTGCCAGCAGTTACCGGGCTAGCGTCTACAATGAGCAGTTCTTC TRBJ2-1 NA NA TRBV6-5
CSVQRGTSQGTIYF TGCAGCGTCCAGCGAGGCACCTCCCAAGGCACCATATATTTT TRBJ1-3 NA NA TRBV29-1
CASLPGGPLYYEQYF TGTGCCAGCCTACCGGGAGGGCCGTTGTACTACGAGCAGTACTTC TRBJ2-7 once TRBD2 TRBV28
CASTLGQDNTEAFF TGTGCCAGCACACTGGGACAGGACAACACTGAAGCTTTCTTT TRBJ1-1 few TRBD1 TRBV6-6
CASSFPGGNTEAFF TGTGCCAGCAGTTTTCCCGGGGGAAACACTGAAGCTTTCTTT TRBJ1-1 NA NA TRBV27
CASSPPERGVTDTQYF TGCGCCAGCAGCCCCCCCGAACGGGGAGTGACAGATACGCAGTATTTT TRBJ2-3 NA NA TRBV4-1
CASSRQGAPEQYF TGTGCCAGCAGCCGACAGGGGGCCCCCGAGCAGTACTTC TRBJ2-7 NA TRBD1 TRBV27
CASNRGATNEKLFF TGCGCCAGCAATAGGGGTGCAACTAATGAAAAACTGTTTTTT TRBJ1-4 NA NA TRBV10-2
CASFLASASSYNEQFF TGTGCCAGCTTCCTAGCGAGCGCGAGCTCCTACAATGAGCAGTTCTTC TRBJ2-1 NA NA TRBV7-9
CASSARGSGANVLTF TGTGCCAGCAGCGCCAGGGGTTCTGGGGCCAACGTCCTGACTTTC TRBJ2-6 NA NA TRBV11-1
CASRAPSTSAEEQYF TGTGCCAGCAGGGCCCCCTCGACTAGCGCCGAAGAGCAGTACTTC TRBJ2-7 once TRBD2 TRBV2
CASSLSGRSTDTQYF TGTGCCAGCAGCTTATCCGGGAGGAGCACAGATACGCAGTATTTT TRBJ2-3 few TRBD2 TRBV7-2
CASTTKQGASSQPQHF TGTGCCAGTACCACAAAACAGGGGGCTAGCAGTCAGCCCCAGCATTTT TRBJ1-5 NA TRBD1 TRBV19
CASTRVLNEKLFF TGTGCCAGCACCCGGGTCTTAAATGAAAAACTGTTTTTT TRBJ1-4 NA NA TRBV2
CASSFRDRQYF TGTGCCAGCAGCTTTAGGGACAGGCAGTATTTT TRBJ2-3 NA TRBD1 TRBV5-4
CASSIQGVSMNTGELFF TGTGCCAGCAGTATACAGGGGGTATCAATGAACACCGGGGAGCTGTTTTTT TRBJ2-2 NA TRBD1 TRBV28
CASSEIGTDHQPQHF TGTGCCAGCAGTGAAATAGGGACAGACCATCAGCCCCAGCATTTT TRBJ1-5 NA TRBD1 TRBV6-1
CASSPQTAGELFF TGTGCCAGCAGCCCCCAGACAGCCGGGGAGCTGTTTTTT TRBJ2-2 NA NA TRBV9
CASSYSGGQMDGYTF TGTGCCAGCAGTTACTCGGGGGGGCAAATGGATGGCTACACCTTC TRBJ1-2 NA NA TRBV6-5
CASSGGGGLTEAFF TGTGCCAGCAGTGGGGGAGGGGGATTAACTGAAGCTTTCTTT TRBJ1-1 few NA TRBV6-1
CASSFEREGRYEQYF TGTGCCAGCAGCTTCGAGCGGGAGGGCCGTTACGAGCAGTACTTC TRBJ2-7 NA TRBD2 TRBV11-2
CASGAGDYGYTF TGTGCCAGTGGGGCAGGGGACTATGGCTACACCTTC TRBJ1-2 NA NA TRBV28
CASSPVANYGYTF TGTGCCAGCAGCCCCGTAGCTAACTATGGCTACACCTTC TRBJ1-2 NA NA TRBV7-9
CASSLQETQYF TGTGCCAGCAGCCTTCAAGAGACCCAGTACTTC TRBJ2-5 NA NA TRBV11-2
CASSGPTLAGGRYEQYF TGTGCCAGCAGCGGCCCTACCCTAGCGGGAGGAAGATACGAGCAGTACTTC TRBJ2-7 few TRBD2 TRBV7-9
CASSLRLAGGSGELFF TGTGCCAGCAGCTTAAGGCTTGCGGGGGGGTCCGGGGAGCTGTTTTTT TRBJ2-2 few TRBD2 TRBV11-2
CASRGGQLGNQPQHF TGTGCCAGCAGGGGGGGACAGTTAGGAAATCAGCCCCAGCATTTT TRBJ1-5 NA TRBD1 TRBV6-5
CASSRRLGGLAGGKGLADEQFF TGCGCCAGCAGCCGGAGGCTAGGGGGACTAGCGGGGGGAAAGGGCTTGGCCGATGAGCAGTTCTTC TRBJ2-1 few TRBD2 TRBV5-1
CSVKPREIITDTQYF TGCAGCGTAAAGCCGCGGGAGATCATCACAGATACGCAGTATTTT TRBJ2-3 NA TRBD2 TRBV29-1
CASSLGQGRQETQYF TGTGCCAGCAGCTTAGGACAGGGGCGACAAGAGACCCAGTACTTC TRBJ2-5 once TRBD1 TRBV11-3
CASSVEVAGGNEQFF TGTGCCAGCAGCGTAGAGGTCGCCGGGGGCAATGAGCAGTTCTTC TRBJ2-1 NA NA TRBV9
CASSHPGTSGNEQFF TGTGCCAGCAGCCACCCCGGGACTAGCGGGAATGAGCAGTTCTTC TRBJ2-1 NA TRBD2 TRBV4-2
CASSSPGTGEQTEAFF TGTGCCAGCAGTTCCCCCGGGACAGGGGAACAAACTGAAGCTTTCTTT TRBJ1-1 NA TRBD1 TRBV27
CASSPSGQGWDTQYF TGTGCCAGCAGCCCCTCGGGACAGGGCTGGGATACGCAGTATTTT TRBJ2-3 NA TRBD1 TRBV7-8
CASSNTDRGQGTQYF TGTGCCAGCAGTAATACGGACAGGGGGCAGGGTACGCAGTATTTT TRBJ2-3 NA TRBD1 TRBV25-1
CASSLRVGETQYF TGTGCCAGCAGCTTAAGAGTTGGAGAGACCCAGTACTTC TRBJ2-5 NA NA TRBV7-3
CATSGLAGRGDPLQETQYF TGTGCCACCAGCGGCCTGGCGGGGCGGGGGGACCCTCTCCAAGAGACCCAGTACTTC TRBJ2-5 once TRBD2 TRBV15
CASSLAAGGRDEQFF TGTGCCAGCAGCTTAGCGGCGGGGGGGCGGGATGAGCAGTTCTTC TRBJ2-1 NA TRBD2 TRBV7-2
CASSFGGSREKLFF TGTGCCAGCAGCTTCGGGGGTTCGCGGGAAAAACTGTTTTTT TRBJ1-4 few NA TRBV7-9
CASTGTATYEQYF TGTGCCAGCACCGGGACAGCAACCTACGAGCAGTACTTC TRBJ2-7 NA TRBD1 TRBV28
CASSQEAQETQYF TGTGCCAGCAGCCAAGAAGCCCAAGAGACCCAGTACTTC TRBJ2-5 NA NA TRBV4-2
CASSKGGLTEAFF TGTGCCAGCAGTAAAGGGGGTTTAACTGAAGCTTTCTTT TRBJ1-1 NA NA TRBV7-3